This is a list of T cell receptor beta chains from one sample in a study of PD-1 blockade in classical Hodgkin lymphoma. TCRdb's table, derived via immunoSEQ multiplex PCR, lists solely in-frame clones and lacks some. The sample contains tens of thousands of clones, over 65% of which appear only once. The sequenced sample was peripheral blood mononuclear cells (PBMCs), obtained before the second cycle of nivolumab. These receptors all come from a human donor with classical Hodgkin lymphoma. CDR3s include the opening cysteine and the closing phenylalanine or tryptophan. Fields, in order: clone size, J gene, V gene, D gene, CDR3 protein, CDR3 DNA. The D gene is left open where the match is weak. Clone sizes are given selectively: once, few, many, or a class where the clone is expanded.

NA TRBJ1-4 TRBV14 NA CASSQVGGPNEKLFF TGTGCCAGCAGCCAAGTTGGGGGCCCTAATGAAAAACTGTTTTTT
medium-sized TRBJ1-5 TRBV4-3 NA CASSQDLGAQPQHF TGCGCCAGCAGCCAAGATTTAGGAGCTCAGCCCCAGCATTTT
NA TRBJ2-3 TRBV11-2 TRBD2 CASSLYREVDTQYF TGTGCCAGCAGCTTGTATCGGGAGGTAGATACGCAGTATTTT
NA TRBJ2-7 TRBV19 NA CASSPTFGAGPVYEQYF TGTGCCAGTAGTCCCACGTTTGGGGCGGGACCCGTCTACGAGCAGTACTTC
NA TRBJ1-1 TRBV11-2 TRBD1 CASSLVAGGRTEAFF TGTGCCAGCAGCTTAGTTGCAGGGGGCCGGACTGAAGCTTTCTTT
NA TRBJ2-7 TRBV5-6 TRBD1 CASSGRDRGHYEQYF TGTGCCAGCAGCGGCCGGGACAGGGGGCATTACGAGCAGTACTTC
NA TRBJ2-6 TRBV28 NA CASSWISLTQSRANVLTF TGTGCCAGCAGTTGGATCAGTTTGACACAAAGTCGGGCCAACGTCCTGACTTTC
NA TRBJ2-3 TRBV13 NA CASSLGAGTDTQYF TGTGCCAGCAGCTTAGGGGCAGGCACAGATACGCAGTATTTT
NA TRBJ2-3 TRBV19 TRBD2 CASSIQLAGVTDTQYF TGTGCCAGTAGTATCCAGCTAGCGGGGGTCACAGATACGCAGTATTTT
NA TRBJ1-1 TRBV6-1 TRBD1 CASSERDRINTEAFF TGTGCCAGCAGTGAACGGGACAGGATCAACACTGAAGCTTTCTTT
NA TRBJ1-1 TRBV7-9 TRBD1 CASSSWTGGAKEGEAFF TGTGCCAGCAGCTCGTGGACAGGGGGCGCGAAAGAGGGAGAAGCTTTCTTT